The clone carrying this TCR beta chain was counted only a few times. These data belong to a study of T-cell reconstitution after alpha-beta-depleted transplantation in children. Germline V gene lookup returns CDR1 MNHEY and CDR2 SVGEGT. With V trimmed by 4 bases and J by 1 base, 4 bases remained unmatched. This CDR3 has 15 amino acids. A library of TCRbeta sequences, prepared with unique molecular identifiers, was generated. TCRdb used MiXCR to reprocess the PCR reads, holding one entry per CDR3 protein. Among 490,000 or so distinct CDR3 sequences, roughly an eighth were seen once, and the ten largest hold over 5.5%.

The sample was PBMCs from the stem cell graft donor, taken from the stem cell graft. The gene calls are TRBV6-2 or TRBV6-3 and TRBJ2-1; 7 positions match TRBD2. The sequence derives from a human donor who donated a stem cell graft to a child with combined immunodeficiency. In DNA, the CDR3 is TGTGCCAGCAGTTGGGACGGGGGGTCCTACAATGAGCAGTTCTTC. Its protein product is CASSWDGGSYNEQFF.